The T cell receptor (beta chain) described here comes from a study of post-analysis software for immune sequencing data. Unique molecular identifiers were built into the TCR beta cDNA libraries. A population of about 0.95 to 10 million T cells gave rise to about 500,000 cDNA molecules. TCRdb reprocessed the PCR reads via MiXCR and lists one record per CDR3 protein. The table shows approximately 690,000 distinct CDR3 sequences, with roughly three fifths occurring only once. Findings and caveats of the study: Patients showed TRBV5-6, TRBV5-1 and TRBV20-1 among five TRBV segments more frequent than in controls. F-measure co-clustering was strong for batch-matched samples. Patients with multiple sclerosis recorded significantly lower normalized Chao1 diversity than controls, the study found.

On this clonotype: Antigen: not known.

Germline V gives CDR1 DFQATT, CDR2 SNEGSKA (reference sequence). V was shortened by 3 bases and J by 3 bases, with 12 bases between the two germline ends. The CDR3 runs to 14 residues. Source material: blood. The V call is TRBV20-1, the J call TRBJ2-1; possibly TRBD1 for D (5 bases). The TCR was taken from a girl aged 2 to 9 with multiple sclerosis. The CDR3 nucleotides read TGCAGTGCTAGTTCGCTCAGGGACTACAATGAGCAGTTCTTC. This translates into CSASSLRDYNEQFF.